These T cell receptor beta chains were read from a single sample in a study of blood T cell repertoires in COVID-19. Clones were read by immunoSEQ multiplex PCR, and TCRdb kept only the in-frame ones, dropping some. The data hold under 300,000 clones, with about 79% observed a single time. Sequences were obtained from peripheral blood. These TCRs come from a woman at least 80 years old with acute or convalescent COVID-19. CDR3s leave out the opening cysteine and the closing phenylalanine or tryptophan. D genes are given only for firm matches.

v_gene,d_gene,len,CDR3aa
TRBV5-1,-,12,ASSLVGGQETQY
TRBV11-2,TRBD2,14,ASSLDLGLAGDTQY
TRBV5-6,-,12,ASSQAPLWTEAF
TRBV10-3,TRBD1,12,AISVGTGQETQY
TRBV7-2,-,13,ASSHGGSSGNTIY
TRBV5-1,TRBD2,14,ASSLETSGGTRELF
TRBV5-1,-,11,ASSLDRNYGYT
TRBV5-1,-,13,ASRTVVSGANVLT
TRBV7-9,-,13,ASSLGRATNEKLF
TRBV5-4,TRBD1,13,ASSLEGPRGETQY
TRBV18,-,18,ASSPFSTRDGGSYNSPLH
TRBV28,TRBD2,14,ASSTQRGALYNEQF
TRBV7-8,TRBD2,13,ASSRWTSGSNEQF
TRBV2,-,8,ASGGAAQY
TRBV18,-,15,ASSQIESLPSNYGYT
TRBV28,-,13,ASSLPRGSNQPQH
TRBV5-1,TRBD2,13,ASSPRGGVQDTQY
TRBV5-5,-,14,ASSLVPGVSSYEQY
TRBV25-1,-,11,ASSSGFSYEQY
TRBV19,-,13,ASSIYSATNEKLF
TRBV3-1/TRBV3-2,-,12,ASSHRTPDGRQF
TRBV30,TRBD1,11,AYRQGENYGYT
TRBV5-1,-,13,ASSGHREITGELF
TRBV5-1,-,9,ASREGYEQY
TRBV6-5,TRBD2,14,ASSSWGGPGADTQY
TRBV14,TRBD2,13,ASSQGLAGSHEQY
TRBV2,TRBD1,12,ASSGLQGAGGYT
TRBV2,-,11,ASNAVNTGELF
TRBV6-6,-,11,ASTPRAWETLH
TRBV5-4,TRBD1,12,ASSLQGARETQY
TRBV12-5,TRBD1,14,ASGPRDSLSYNEQF
TRBV19,-,11,ASSIQGAYGYT
TRBV10-1,-,12,ASSESGKNTEAF
TRBV7-9,-,13,ASSLAPRVPSEQY
TRBV20-1,TRBD2,13,SASIRRGGVDTQY